This T cell receptor (beta chain) was identified in a study of blood T cell repertoires in COVID-19. Study-level information: Italy, Spain and the United States were the sources of the convalescent and acute COVID-19 samples. The analysed material was cDNA or gDNA that came from T cells, B-cell-depleted T cells, or PBMCs.

Cohort placement rested on clinical history that participants reported themselves. Germline lookup yields CDR1 SNHLY and CDR2 FYNNEI. This CDR3 has 14 residues. V trimming: 7 bases; J trimming: 2 bases; junction bases outside the gene matches: 7. Only a few counts were recorded for this clone. Method: immunoSEQ multiplex PCR; TCRdb's copy keeps in-frame clones and lacks some. Among under 250,000 clones, approximately 89% were seen once, and the ten largest hold almost 4%. This rearrangement joins TRBV2 to TRBJ2-7; 8 nucleotides line up with TRBD1. The sequence derives from a woman aged 25 to 45 with acute COVID-19. The sample was PBMCs or T cells enriched from blood (not recorded which). The CDR3 DNA sequence: TGTGCCAGCACTAAAGGACAGGGCCCCTACGAGCAGTACTTC. Residues: CASTKGQGPYEQYF.